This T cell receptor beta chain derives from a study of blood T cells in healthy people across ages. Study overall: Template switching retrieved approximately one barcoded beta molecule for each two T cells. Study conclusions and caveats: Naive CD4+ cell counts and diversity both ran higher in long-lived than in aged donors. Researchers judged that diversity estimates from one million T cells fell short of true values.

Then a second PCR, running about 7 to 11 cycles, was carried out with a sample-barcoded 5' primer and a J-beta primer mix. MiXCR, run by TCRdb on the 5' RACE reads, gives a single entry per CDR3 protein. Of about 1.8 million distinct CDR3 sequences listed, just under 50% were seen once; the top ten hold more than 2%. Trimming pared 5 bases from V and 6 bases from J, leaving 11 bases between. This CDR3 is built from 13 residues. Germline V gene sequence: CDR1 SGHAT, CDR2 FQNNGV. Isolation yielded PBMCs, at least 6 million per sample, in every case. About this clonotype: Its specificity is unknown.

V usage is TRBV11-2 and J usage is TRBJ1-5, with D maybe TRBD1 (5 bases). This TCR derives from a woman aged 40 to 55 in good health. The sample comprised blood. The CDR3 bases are TGTGCCAGCAGCGAACAGGTACTTCAGCCCCAGCATTTT. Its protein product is CASSEQVLQPQHF.